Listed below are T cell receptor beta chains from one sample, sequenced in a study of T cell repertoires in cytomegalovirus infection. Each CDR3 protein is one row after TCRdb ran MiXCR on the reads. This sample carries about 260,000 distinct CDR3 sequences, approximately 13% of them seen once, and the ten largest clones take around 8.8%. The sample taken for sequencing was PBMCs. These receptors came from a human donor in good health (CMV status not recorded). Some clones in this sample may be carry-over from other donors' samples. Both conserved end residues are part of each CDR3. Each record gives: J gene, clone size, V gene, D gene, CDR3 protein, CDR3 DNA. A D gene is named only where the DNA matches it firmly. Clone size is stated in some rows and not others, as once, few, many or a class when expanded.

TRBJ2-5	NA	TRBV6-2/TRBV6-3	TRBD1	CASGTGAKETQYF	TGTGCCAGCGGGACAGGGGCTAAAGAGACCCAGTACTTC
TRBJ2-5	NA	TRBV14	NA	CASSTGHRAETQYF	TGTGCCAGCAGCACAGGCCACAGGGCAGAGACCCAGTACTTC
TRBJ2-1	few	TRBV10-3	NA	CAISEVIREDEQFF	TGTGCCATCAGTGAGGTTATCAGGGAGGATGAGCAGTTCTTC
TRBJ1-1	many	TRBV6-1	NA	CASSPEGNLNTEAFF	TGTGCCAGCAGTCCCGAGGGGAACTTGAACACTGAAGCTTTCTTT
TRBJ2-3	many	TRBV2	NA	CASRTDSTDTQYF	TGTGCCAGCAGAACAGATAGCACAGATACGCAGTATTTT
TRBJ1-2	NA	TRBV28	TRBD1	CASSFRGRGRMDGYTF	TGTGCCAGCAGTTTTCGGGGCAGGGGGCGAATGGATGGCTACACCTTC
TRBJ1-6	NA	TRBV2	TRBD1	CAGGGTGAVNSPLHF	TGTGCCGGTGGAGGGACAGGGGCGGTCAATTCACCCCTCCACTTT
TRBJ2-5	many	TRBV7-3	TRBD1	CASSLNRGARETQYF	TGTGCCAGCAGCTTAAACAGGGGGGCCCGAGAGACCCAGTACTTC
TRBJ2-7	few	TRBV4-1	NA	CASSRLGDGNYEQYF	TGCGCCAGCAGCCGCCTGGGGGACGGAAACTACGAGCAGTACTTC
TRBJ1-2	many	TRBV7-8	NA	CASSNARGVSNYGYTF	TGTGCCAGCAGTAATGCGAGGGGGGTCTCTAACTATGGCTACACCTTC
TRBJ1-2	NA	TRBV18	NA	CASSPAIAQGIYGYTF	TGTGCCAGCTCACCGGCAATCGCCCAGGGGATATATGGCTACACCTTC
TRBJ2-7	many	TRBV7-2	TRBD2	CASSLGLAVALYEQYF	TGTGCCAGCAGCTTGGGACTAGCGGTAGCCCTCTACGAGCAGTACTTC
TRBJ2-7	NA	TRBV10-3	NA	CAISESLGDTLGYEQYF	TGTGCCATCAGTGAGTCATTGGGGGACACCCTAGGGTACGAGCAGTACTTC
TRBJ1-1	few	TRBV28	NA	CASRNPMNTEAFF	TGTGCCAGCAGGAACCCGATGAACACTGAAGCTTTCTTT
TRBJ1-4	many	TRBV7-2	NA	CASSNSGLNEKLFF	TGTGCCAGCAGCAATTCGGGCCTTAATGAAAAACTGTTTTTT
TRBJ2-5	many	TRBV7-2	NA	CASSLDRSVQETQYF	TGTGCCAGCAGCTTAGACCGTAGCGTACAAGAGACCCAGTACTTC
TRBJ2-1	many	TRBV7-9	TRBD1	CASSSPGTGIDHEQFF	TGTGCCAGCAGCTCCCCCGGGACAGGGATAGACCATGAGCAGTTCTTC
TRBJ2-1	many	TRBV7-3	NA	CASSLTSYNEQFF	TGTGCCAGCAGCTTAACTTCCTACAATGAGCAGTTCTTC
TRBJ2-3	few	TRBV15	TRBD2	CATSRGLHGGGGSGDTQYF	TGTGCCACCAGCAGAGGCCTCCACGGCGGGGGGGGGTCGGGGGATACGCAGTATTTT
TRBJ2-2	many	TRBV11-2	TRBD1	CASRLPYRGTGELFF	TGTGCCAGCCGCCTTCCTTACAGGGGCACCGGGGAGCTGTTTTTT
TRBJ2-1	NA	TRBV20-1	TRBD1	CSATRDRGHEQFF	TGCAGTGCTACACGGGACAGGGGGCATGAGCAGTTCTTC
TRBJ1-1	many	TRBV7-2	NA	CASSLGHNTEAFF	TGTGCCAGCAGCTTAGGCCATAACACTGAAGCTTTCTTT
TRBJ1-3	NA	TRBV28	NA	CASSQNRVPASGNTIYF	TGTGCCAGCAGTCAGAACAGGGTTCCAGCCTCTGGAAACACCATATATTTT
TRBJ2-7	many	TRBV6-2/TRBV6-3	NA	CASSYWDTSREQYF	TGTGCCAGCAGTTATTGGGACACCAGTCGTGAGCAGTACTTC
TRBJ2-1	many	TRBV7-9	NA	CASSFWQTRTGVNEQFF	TGTGCCAGCAGCTTTTGGCAGACCCGTACTGGAGTCAATGAGCAGTTCTTC
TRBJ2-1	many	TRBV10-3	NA	CAISESSLAYTNEQFF	TGTGCCATCAGTGAGTCGAGTCTAGCGTACACCAATGAGCAGTTCTTC
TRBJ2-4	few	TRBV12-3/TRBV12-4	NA	CASSRNAAKNIQYF	TGTGCCAGCAGTCGCAATGCCGCCAAAAACATTCAGTACTTC
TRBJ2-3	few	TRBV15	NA	CATSRNPGPSTDTQYF	TGTGCCACCAGCAGAAATCCGGGGCCTAGCACAGATACGCAGTATTTT
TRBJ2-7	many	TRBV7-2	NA	CASSLPGFHEQYF	TGTGCCAGCAGCTTACCGGGATTCCACGAGCAGTACTTC
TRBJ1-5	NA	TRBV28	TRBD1	CVSSSPLNSGQGAEQPQHF	TGTGTCAGCAGTTCCCCTTTAAATTCGGGACAGGGGGCTGAACAGCCCCAGCATTTT
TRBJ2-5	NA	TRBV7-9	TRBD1	CASSLGAGRGTQETQYF	TGTGCCAGCAGCTTAGGCGCGGGCAGGGGGACCCAAGAGACCCAGTACTTC
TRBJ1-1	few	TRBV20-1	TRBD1	CSARDYRGGNTEAFF	TGCAGTGCTAGAGACTACAGGGGAGGGAACACTGAAGCTTTCTTT
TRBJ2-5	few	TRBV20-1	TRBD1	CSASSGTVLQETQYF	TGCAGTGCTTCTTCGGGGACAGTGCTCCAAGAGACCCAGTACTTC
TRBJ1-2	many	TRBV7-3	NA	CASSPRQEGGYTF	TGTGCCAGCAGCCCGAGACAGGAGGGAGGCTACACCTTC
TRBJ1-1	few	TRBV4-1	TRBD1	CASSQSGQDYTEAFF	TGTGCCAGCAGCCAATCCGGACAGGACTACACTGAAGCTTTCTTT
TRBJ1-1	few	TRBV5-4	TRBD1	CASSGWTGGLRTEAFF	TGTGCCAGCAGCGGTTGGACAGGGGGCCTGAGGACTGAAGCTTTCTTT
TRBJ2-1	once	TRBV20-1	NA	CSARGGAEQFF	TGCAGTGCTAGAGGGGGCGCGGAGCAGTTCTTC
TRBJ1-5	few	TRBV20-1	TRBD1	CSASHSALTGALNQPQHF	TGCAGTGCTAGTCATTCCGCCCTGACAGGGGCCCTCAATCAGCCCCAGCATTTT
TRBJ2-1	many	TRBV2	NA	CASSEQGFNEQFF	TGTGCCAGCAGTGAACAAGGGTTCAATGAGCAGTTCTTC
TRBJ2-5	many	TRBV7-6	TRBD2	CASSLWGGSETQYF	TGTGCCAGCAGCTTATGGGGAGGGAGCGAGACCCAGTACTTC
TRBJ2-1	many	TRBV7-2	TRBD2	CASSSTSGMGYNEQFF	TGTGCCAGCAGCTCGACTAGCGGGATGGGGTACAATGAGCAGTTCTTC
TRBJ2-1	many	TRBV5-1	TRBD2	CASSLGTSIYNEQFF	TGCGCCAGCAGCCTCGGGACTAGCATCTACAATGAGCAGTTCTTC
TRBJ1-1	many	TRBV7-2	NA	CASSLANLLQDTEAFF	TGTGCCAGCAGCTTAGCTAATTTATTACAGGACACTGAAGCTTTCTTT
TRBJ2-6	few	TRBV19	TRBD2	CASSIAPRTSGGGPNVLTF	TGTGCCAGTAGTATAGCCCCCCGGACTAGCGGGGGGGGACCCAACGTCCTGACTTTC
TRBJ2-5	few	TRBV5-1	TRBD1	CASSGSNGQGGQTQYF	TGCGCCAGCAGCGGATCGAACGGACAGGGTGGGCAGACCCAGTACTTC
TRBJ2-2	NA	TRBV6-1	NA	CASSDAGYHGELFF	TGTGCCAGCAGTGATGCGGGGTATCACGGGGAGCTGTTTTTT
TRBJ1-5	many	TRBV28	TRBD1	CATQQGGQPQHF	TGTGCCACCCAGCAGGGGGGACAGCCCCAGCATTTT
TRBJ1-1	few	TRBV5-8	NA	CASARQMNTEAFF	TGTGCCAGCGCGAGGCAGATGAACACTGAAGCTTTCTTT
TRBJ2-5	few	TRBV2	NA	CASSDEAGGETQYF	TGTGCCAGCAGTGATGAGGCGGGTGGAGAGACCCAGTACTTC
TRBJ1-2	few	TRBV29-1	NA	CSVVEINYGYTF	TGCAGCGTTGTCGAAATCAACTATGGCTACACCTTC
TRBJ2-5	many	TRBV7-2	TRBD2	CASSLTRGVQETQYF	TGTGCCAGCAGCTTAACCCGGGGGGTCCAAGAGACCCAGTACTTC
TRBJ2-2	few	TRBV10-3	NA	CAISESRGSGELFF	TGTGCCATCAGTGAGTCGAGGGGTAGCGGGGAGCTGTTTTTT
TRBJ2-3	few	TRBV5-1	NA	CASSAGRRTDTQYF	TGCGCCAGCAGCGCGGGACGGCGCACAGATACGCAGTATTTT
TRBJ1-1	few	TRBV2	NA	CASRAVEAFF	TGTGCCAGCCGGGCAGTTGAAGCTTTCTTT
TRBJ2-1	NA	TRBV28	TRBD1	CASSPADRGRYNEQFF	TGTGCCAGCAGTCCCGCCGACAGGGGTAGGTACAATGAGCAGTTCTTC
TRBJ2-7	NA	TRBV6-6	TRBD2	CASTLGGISYEQYF	TGTGCCAGCACCCTGGGAGGGATCTCCTACGAGCAGTACTTC
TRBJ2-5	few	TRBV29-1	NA	CSVAPGQETQYF	TGCAGCGTTGCCCCGGGACAAGAGACCCAGTACTTC